A single sample is the source of the 13 T cell receptor beta chains below, sequenced in a study of blood T cell repertoires in COVID-19. Produced via immunoSEQ multiplex PCR; TCRdb's table is partial and in-frame only. The profile shows about 170,000 clones, roughly 80% of them singletons. Sequencing was carried out using PBMCs or T cells enriched from blood (not recorded which). The receptors originated from a man in his fifties or sixties who had recovered from COVID-19.

CDR3 in DNA: TGTGCCAGCAGCTTAAAAGCCGGGGGGGCCGGGGAGCTGTTTTTT. Its protein product is CASSLKAGGAGELFF. The rearrangement joins TRBV11-2 to TRBJ2-2; 8 nucleotides agree with TRBD2. This CDR3 has 15 residues. The J segment lost 6 bases and the V segment lost 2 bases, leaving 5 bases of the junction unmatched. CDR1 is SGHAT, CDR2 FQNNGV, per germline. Looking up the rest from reference TRBV11-2 and TRBJ2-2 gives the full variable domain: EAGVAQSPRYKIIEKRQSVAFWCNPISGHATLYWYQQILGQGPKLLIQFQNNGVVDDSQLPKDRFSAERLKGVDSTLKIQPAKLEDSAVYLCASSLKAGGAGELFFGEGSRLTVL.

V gene TRBV25-1 combines with J gene TRBJ2-7; the D is unclear. V was trimmed by 4 bases and J by 1 base, leaving 5 bases between them. The CDR3 is made up of 12 amino acids. Germline V gives CDR1 MGHDK, CDR2 SYGVNS. CDR3 sequence (DNA): TGTGCCAGCAGTGGGCGGTCCTACGAGCAGTACTTC. This translates into CASSGRSYEQYF.

This clone was seen only once. This rearrangement joins TRBV2 to TRBJ2-7; 7 bases align to TRBD2. From germline, CDR1 is SNHLY and CDR2 FYNNEI. This CDR3 is built from 14 residues. V lost 7 bases and J lost 1; bases outside the gene matches: 7. The CDR3 here is CASKGRGTSYEQYF. CDR3 nucleotides: TGTGCCAGCAAGGGGCGGGGGACTTCCTACGAGCAGTACTTC.

This sequence joins TRBV6-6 and TRBJ1-5; 8 positions match TRBD1. J was trimmed by 3 bases and V by 3 bases; bases with no gene match: 7. CDR3 size: 16 residues. The germline V gene has CDR1 MNHNY and CDR2 SVGAGI (reference sequence). The CDR3 nucleotides read TGTGCCAGCAGTTATACCGGGACAGGTCTCAATCAGCCCCAGCATTTT. Residues: CASSYTGTGLNQPQHF.

The gene calls are TRBV5-1 and TRBJ2-4, with 7 bases matching TRBD1. This CDR3 region has 16 residues. V lost 0 bases, J lost 0 bases, and 3 bases stayed unmatched. Germline CDR1 reads SGHRS; CDR2 reads YFSETQ. The CDR3 DNA reads as TGCGCCAGCAGCTTGGGGGACAGCCTAGCCAAAAACATTCAGTACTTC. It is translated as CASSLGDSLAKNIQYF. Filled out from reference TRBV5-1 and TRBJ2-4, the complete variable domain reads KAGVTQTPRYLIKTRGQQVTLSCSPISGHRSVSWYQQTPGQGLQFLFEYFSETQRNKGNFPGRFSGRQFSNSRSEMNVSTLELGDSALYLCASSLGDSLAKNIQYFGAGTRLSVL.

The chain recombines TRBV5-1 with TRBJ2-5; a possible D gene is TRBD2 (6 bases). The germline gives CDR1 SGHRS, CDR2 YFSETQ. This CDR3 has 13 residues. The ends were cut back, 3 bases at V and 3 bases at J, with 9 bases in the middle. Here the CDR3 DNA reads TGCGCCAGCAGCTGGAAGCGGGAAGAGACCCAGTACTTC. This codes for CASSWKREETQYF.

The rearrangement links TRBV3-1 (or the pseudogene TRBV3-2) to TRBJ2-1; D call uncertain. V was pared by 0 bases and J by 0 bases, with 9 bases between. The CDR3 extends over 16 amino acids. The V gene's germline CDR1 is LGHDT and CDR2 YNNKEL (reference sequence). Written as DNA, the CDR3 is TGTGCCAGCAGCCAAGAGTTGGCGGTCTCCTACAATGAGCAGTTCTTC. Translating gives CASSQELAVSYNEQFF.

The chain has TRBV6-2 or TRBV6-3 and TRBJ2-5; 13 bases agree with TRBD2. From germline, CDR1 is MNHEY and CDR2 SVGEGT. V shed 2 bases, J shed 3 bases, and the junction held 9 bases outside the gene matches. This CDR3 comprises 18 residues. In DNA form, the CDR3 reads TGTGCCAGCAGTTACCACTCGTTACTAGCGGGGGGGAAAGAGACCCAGTACTTC. Its protein is CASSYHSLLAGGKETQYF.

V is TRBV7-3 and J is TRBJ1-1; 11 bases are a match to TRBD1. The V and J ends lost 5 bases and 7 bases, in that order; junction bases with no gene match: 6. The CDR3 sequence is 14 residues long. Germline CDR1 SGHTA, CDR2 FQGTGA. The CDR3 DNA follows: TGTGCCAGCAGCCCCGGGACAGGGGGTTATGAAGCTTTCTTT. Protein: CASSPGTGGYEAFF.

The chain recombines TRBV5-1 with TRBJ2-1; unclear D gene. Germline CDR1 is SGHRS and CDR2 is YFSETQ. This CDR3 is 14 amino acids long. V lost 4 bases and J 4 bases, leaving 12 bases between the germline ends. CDR3 sequence (DNA): TGCGCCAGCAGCCTGGAACAGCCATACAATGAGCAGTTCTTC. Translation: CASSLEQPYNEQFF.

Concerning this clone: The same CDR3 can be traced to other DNA sequences in this sample. The chain carries TRBV7-3 and TRBJ2-1, with a tentative D call TRBD2 (6 bases). Between the trimmed V and J ends, which lost 5 bases and 0 bases, there was a span of 11 bases. This CDR3 spans 15 amino acids. CDR1 is SGHTA, CDR2 FQGTGA, per germline. The CDR3 sequence is CASSPGLSSYNEQFF. The CDR3 DNA sequence: TGTGCCAGCAGCCCCGGACTAAGCTCCTACAATGAGCAGTTCTTC.

This clone was counted a few times. This chain links TRBV7-2 with TRBJ1-1; D is possibly TRBD1 (6 bases). The CDR3 covers 15 residues. V lost 2 bases, J lost 6 bases, and 16 bases lay in between. Per the germline V gene, CDR1 is SGHTA and CDR2 is FQGNSA. The CDR3 region has the DNA TGTGCCAGCAGCTTACCGTTGGGGGCTGCGGCTGAAGCTTTCTTT. The encoded protein is CASSLPLGAAAEAFF.

This chain links TRBV3-1 (or the pseudogene TRBV3-2) with TRBJ2-7; maybe TRBD1 (5 bases). Germline V gene lookup returns CDR1 LGHDT and CDR2 YNNKEL (reference sequence). There are 12 residues in the CDR3. Trimming shortened V by 3 bases and J by 6 bases, and 9 bases separated the two germline ends. The DNA for the CDR3 is TGTGCCAGCAGCCATCAGGGCCGCGAGCAGTACTTC. This sequence encodes CASSHQGREQYF.